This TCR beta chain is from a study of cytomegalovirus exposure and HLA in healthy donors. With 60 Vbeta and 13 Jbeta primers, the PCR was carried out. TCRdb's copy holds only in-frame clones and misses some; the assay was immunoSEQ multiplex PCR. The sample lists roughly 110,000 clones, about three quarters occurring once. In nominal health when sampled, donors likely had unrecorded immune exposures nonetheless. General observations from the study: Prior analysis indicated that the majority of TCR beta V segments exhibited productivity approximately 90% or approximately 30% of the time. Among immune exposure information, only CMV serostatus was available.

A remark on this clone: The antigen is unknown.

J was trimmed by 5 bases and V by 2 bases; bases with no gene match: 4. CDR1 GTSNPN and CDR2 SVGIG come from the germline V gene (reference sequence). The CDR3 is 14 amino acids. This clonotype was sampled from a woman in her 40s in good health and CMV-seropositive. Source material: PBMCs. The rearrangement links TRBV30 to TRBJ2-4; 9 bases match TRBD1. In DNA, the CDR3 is TGTGCCTGGAGTAAACACAGGGGGCAAAACATTCAGTACTTC. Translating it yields CAWSKHRGQNIQYF.